This T cell receptor beta chain originates from a study of shared clonotypes between healthy human individuals. Study-wide context: The plates for each donor numbered three CD4 naive, three CD4 memory, two CD8 naive and one CD8 memory.

Libraries were prepared by immunoSEQ multiplex PCR; TCRdb keeps only in-frame clonotypes and omits some of them. This sample has about 2 million clones, with about 95% found just once. This clone was seen just once. Naive CD8 cells were CD45RO-negative, positively selected for CCR7, excluding terminally differentiated effector memory CD45RA+ cells. This CDR3 is 13 amino acids long. CDR1 is WNHNN, CDR2 SYGVQD, per germline (reference sequence). V gave up 0 bases and J gave up 10 bases, with 10 bases separating them. The origin of this receptor is a man aged 18 to 30 in good health. Sequencing was carried out using naive CD8+ T cells sorted from blood. This chain links TRBV10-1 with TRBJ2-1; the D call may be TRBD1 or TRBD2 (5 bases each). CDR3 sequence: CASSESLAGEQFF. The CDR3 DNA is TGCGCCAGCAGTGAGTCTCTAGCAGGGGAGCAGTTCTTC.